This TCR beta chain was documented in a study of T cell responses to AZD1222 COVID-19 vaccine. About the research overall: Pooled in the analysis were second doses at about 4 or about 12 weeks.

The study, taken as a whole, reports: Every sample of the repertoires postdated the peak T cell response. White British donors predominated, females outnumbered males, and clonal diversity was possibly underestimated.

Comment on this clone: What it recognizes is unknown.

The CDR3 has 13 amino acids. Germline V CDR1 and CDR2: LNHDA, SQIVND (reference sequence). Trimming cost V 5 bases and J 4 bases, with 11 bases left between them. The table came from immunoSEQ multiplex PCR; TCRdb's copy has only in-frame clones and leaves some out. The sample holds over 100,000 clones, around 90% seen once. This sequence originates from an adult in good health. The source was peripheral blood, collected on day 0 of AZD1222 vaccination. The rearrangement joins TRBV19 to TRBJ1-1; TRBD1 is a possible D gene (6 bases). The CDR3 nucleotides are TGTGCCAGTAGTTCAGGGGCAGGCACTGAAGCTTTCTTT. It codes for CASSSGAGTEAFF.